This T cell receptor (beta chain) was documented in a study of T-cell reconstitution after alpha-beta-depleted transplantation in children. This clonotype was detected a few times. Its matching antigen is unknown. V was pared by 3 bases and J by 6 bases, with 7 bases between. The germline CDR1 and CDR2 sequences are DFQATT and SNEGSKA (reference sequence). The CDR3 has 11 amino acids. Unique molecular identifiers were used in preparing the TCRbeta library. From the PCR reads, TCRdb called clonotypes with MiXCR, one entry per CDR3 protein. The sample shows roughly 100,000 distinct CDR3 sequences, over 6% of them seen only once. The study's findings and limits: Expanded graft clones, several hundred of them, were reportedly the source of alpha-beta T cells about two months after transplant. Elevated TCRbeta diversity at day 60 was traced, in some patients, to surviving recipient T cells and thymic progenitors. At the one-year point after transplant, T-cell counts and TCRbeta diversity were found to come mostly from T cells that had been newly produced.

The TCR originated in a boy between 2 and 10 years old with acute lymphoblastic leukemia, due to receive a stem cell transplant. The rearrangement uses TRBV20-1 and TRBJ2-3; no definite D call. The sample was PBMCs, taken before TCRalphabeta/CD19-depleted stem cell transplant. The CDR3 DNA follows: TGCAGTGCTAGGCCCGAGGATACGCAGTATTTT. Protein sequence: CSARPEDTQYF.